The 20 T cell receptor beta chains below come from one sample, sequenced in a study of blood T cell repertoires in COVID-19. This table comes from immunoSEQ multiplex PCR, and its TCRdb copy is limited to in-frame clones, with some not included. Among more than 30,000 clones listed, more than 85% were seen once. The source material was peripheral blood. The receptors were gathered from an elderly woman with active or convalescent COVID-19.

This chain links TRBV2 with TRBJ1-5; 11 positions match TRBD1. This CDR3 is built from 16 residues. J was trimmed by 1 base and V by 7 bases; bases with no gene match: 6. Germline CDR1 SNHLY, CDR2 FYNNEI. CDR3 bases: TGTGCCAGCACGGGACAGGGGGTTTGGAGCAATCAGCCCCAGCATTTT. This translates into CASTGQGVWSNQPQHF.

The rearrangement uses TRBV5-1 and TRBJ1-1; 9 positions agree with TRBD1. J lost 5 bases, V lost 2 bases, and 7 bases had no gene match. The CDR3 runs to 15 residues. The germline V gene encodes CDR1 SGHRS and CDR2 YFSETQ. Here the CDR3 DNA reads TGCGCCAGCAGCTTTATGAGACAGGGGGAGACTGAAGCTTTCTTT. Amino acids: CASSFMRQGETEAFF.

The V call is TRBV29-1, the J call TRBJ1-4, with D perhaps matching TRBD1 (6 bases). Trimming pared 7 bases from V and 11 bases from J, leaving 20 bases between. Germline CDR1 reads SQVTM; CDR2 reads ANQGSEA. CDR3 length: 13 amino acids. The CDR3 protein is CSANTGTQGKLFF. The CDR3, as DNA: TGCAGCGCTAATACAGGGACCCAAGGCAAACTGTTTTTT. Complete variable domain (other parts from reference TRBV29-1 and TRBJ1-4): SAVISQKPSRDICQRGTSLTIQCQVDSQVTMMFWYRQQPGQSLTLIATANQGSEATYESGFVIDKFPISRPNLTFSTLTVSNMSPEDSSIYLCSANTGTQGKLFFGSGTQLSVL.

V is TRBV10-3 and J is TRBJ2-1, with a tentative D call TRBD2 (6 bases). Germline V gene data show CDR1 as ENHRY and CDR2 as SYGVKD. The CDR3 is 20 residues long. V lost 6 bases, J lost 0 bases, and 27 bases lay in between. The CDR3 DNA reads TGTGCCATCAGACTAGATCCCTCATTTACCACCGGGGGCTCCTACAATGAGCAGTTCTTC. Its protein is CAIRLDPSFTTGGSYNEQFF.

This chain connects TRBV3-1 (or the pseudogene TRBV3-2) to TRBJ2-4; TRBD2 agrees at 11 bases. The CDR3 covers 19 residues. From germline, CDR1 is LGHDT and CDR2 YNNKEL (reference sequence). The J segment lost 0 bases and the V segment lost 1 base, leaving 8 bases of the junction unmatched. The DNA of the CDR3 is TGTGCCAGCAGCCAAGTAGGGACTAGCGGCCCTCTAGCCAAAAACATTCAGTACTTC. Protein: CASSQVGTSGPLAKNIQYF.

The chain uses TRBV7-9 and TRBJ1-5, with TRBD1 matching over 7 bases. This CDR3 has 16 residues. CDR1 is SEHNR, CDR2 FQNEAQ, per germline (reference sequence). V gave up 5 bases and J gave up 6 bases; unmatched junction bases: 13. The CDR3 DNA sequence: TGTGCCAGCAGCCTTGGCCATGACAGGGTTGTTCAGCCCCAGCATTTT. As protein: CASSLGHDRVVQPQHF.

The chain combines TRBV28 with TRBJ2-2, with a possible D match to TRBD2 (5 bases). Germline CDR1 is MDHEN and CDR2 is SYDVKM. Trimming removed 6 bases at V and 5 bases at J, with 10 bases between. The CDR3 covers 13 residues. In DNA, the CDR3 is TGTGCCAGCAGGGAAGGAGGTACCGGGGAGCTGTTTTTT. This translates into CASREGGTGELFF.

CDR3 sequence (DNA): TGTGCCAGCAGCGCCACCGACGGGACAATAATCTACGAGCAGTACTTC. Translating gives CASSATDGTIIYEQYF. This rearrangement joins TRBV5-5 to TRBJ2-7, with a tentative D call TRBD1 (6 bases). The CDR3 contains 16 residues. Trimming shortened V by 4 bases and J by 3 bases, and 20 bases separated the two germline ends. Germline CDR1 SGHKS, CDR2 YYEKEE (reference sequence).

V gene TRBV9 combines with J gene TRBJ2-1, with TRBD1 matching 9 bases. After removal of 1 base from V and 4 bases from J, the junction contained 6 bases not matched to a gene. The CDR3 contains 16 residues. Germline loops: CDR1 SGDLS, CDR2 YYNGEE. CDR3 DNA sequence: TGTGCCAGCAGCGTAAGTACCGGGACAGGGTACAATGAGCAGTTCTTC. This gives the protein CASSVSTGTGYNEQFF.

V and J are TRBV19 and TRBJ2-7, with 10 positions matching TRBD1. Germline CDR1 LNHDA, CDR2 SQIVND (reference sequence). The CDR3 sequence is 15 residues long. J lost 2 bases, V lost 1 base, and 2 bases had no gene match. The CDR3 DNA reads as TGTGCCAGTAGTATAGCCGGGACAGGGGCCTACGAGCAGTACTTC. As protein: CASSIAGTGAYEQYF. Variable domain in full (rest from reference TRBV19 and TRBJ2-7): DGGITQSPKYLFRKEGQNVTLSCEQNLNHDAMYWYRQDPGQGLRLIYYSQIVNDFQKGDIAEGYSVSREKKESFPLTVTSAQKNPTAFYLCASSIAGTGAYEQYFGPGTRLTVT.

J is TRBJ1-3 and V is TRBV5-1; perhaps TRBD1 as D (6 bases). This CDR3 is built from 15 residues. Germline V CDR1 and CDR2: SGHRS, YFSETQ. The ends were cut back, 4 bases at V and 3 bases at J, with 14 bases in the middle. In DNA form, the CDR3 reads TGCGCCAGCAGCCCAGCCGGGACACATGGAAACACCATATATTTT. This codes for CASSPAGTHGNTIYF.

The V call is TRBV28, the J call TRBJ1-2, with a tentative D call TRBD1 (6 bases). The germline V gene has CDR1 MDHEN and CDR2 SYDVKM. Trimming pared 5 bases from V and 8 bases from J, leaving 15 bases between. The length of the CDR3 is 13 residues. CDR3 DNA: TGTGCCAGCAGTACGGACAGAACGACGGGCTACACCTTC. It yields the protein CASSTDRTTGYTF.

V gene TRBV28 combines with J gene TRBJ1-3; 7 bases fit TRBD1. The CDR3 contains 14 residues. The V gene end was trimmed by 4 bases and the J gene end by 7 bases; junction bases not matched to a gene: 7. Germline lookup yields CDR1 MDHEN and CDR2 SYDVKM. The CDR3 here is CASSSQTGWNTIYF. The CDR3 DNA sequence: TGTGCCAGCAGTTCCCAGACAGGGTGGAACACCATATATTTT. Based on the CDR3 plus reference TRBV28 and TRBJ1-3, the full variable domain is DVKVTQSSRYLVKRTGEKVFLECVQDMDHENMFWYRQDPGLGLRLIYFSYDVKMKEKGDIPEGYSVSREKKERFSLILESASTNQTSMYLCASSSQTGWNTIYFGEGSWLTVV.

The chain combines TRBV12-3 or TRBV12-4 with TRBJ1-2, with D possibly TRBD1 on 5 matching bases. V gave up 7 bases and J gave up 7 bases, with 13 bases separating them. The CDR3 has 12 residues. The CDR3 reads CASTPDGGGYTF. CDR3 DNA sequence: TGTGCCAGCACCCCCGACGGGGGTGGCTACACCTTC.

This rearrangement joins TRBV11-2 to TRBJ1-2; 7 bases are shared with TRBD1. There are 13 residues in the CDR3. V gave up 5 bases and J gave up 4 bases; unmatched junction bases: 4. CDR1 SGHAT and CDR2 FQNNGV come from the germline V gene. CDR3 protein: CASSKGQTYGYTF. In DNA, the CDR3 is TGTGCCAGCAGCAAGGGACAGACCTATGGCTACACCTTC.

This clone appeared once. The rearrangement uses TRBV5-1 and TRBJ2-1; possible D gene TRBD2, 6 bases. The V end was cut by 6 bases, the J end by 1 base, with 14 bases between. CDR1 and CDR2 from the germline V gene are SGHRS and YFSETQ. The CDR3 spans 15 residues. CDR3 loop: CASNVLEGSYNEQFF. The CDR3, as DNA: TGCGCCAGCAATGTTCTGGAGGGGTCCTACAATGAGCAGTTCTTC.

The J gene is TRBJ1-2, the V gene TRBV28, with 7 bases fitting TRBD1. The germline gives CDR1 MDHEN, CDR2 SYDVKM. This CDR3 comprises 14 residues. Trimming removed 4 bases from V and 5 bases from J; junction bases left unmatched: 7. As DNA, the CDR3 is TGTGCCAGCAGTTCACCGGGACAGATATATGGCTACACCTTC. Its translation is CASSSPGQIYGYTF.

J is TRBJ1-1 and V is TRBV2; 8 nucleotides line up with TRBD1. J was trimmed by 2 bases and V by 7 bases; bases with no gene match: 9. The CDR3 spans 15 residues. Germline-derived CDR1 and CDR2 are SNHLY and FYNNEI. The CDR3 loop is CASTSAGTGNTEAFF. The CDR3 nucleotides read TGTGCCAGCACCTCCGCCGGGACAGGTAACACTGAAGCTTTCTTT.

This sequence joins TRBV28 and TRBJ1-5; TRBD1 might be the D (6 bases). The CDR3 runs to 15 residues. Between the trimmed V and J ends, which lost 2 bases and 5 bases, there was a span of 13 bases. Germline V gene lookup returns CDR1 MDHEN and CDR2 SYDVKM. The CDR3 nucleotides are TGTGCCAGCAGTTTAGTCGACAGGATGTATCAGCCCCAGCATTTT. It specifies CASSLVDRMYQPQHF.

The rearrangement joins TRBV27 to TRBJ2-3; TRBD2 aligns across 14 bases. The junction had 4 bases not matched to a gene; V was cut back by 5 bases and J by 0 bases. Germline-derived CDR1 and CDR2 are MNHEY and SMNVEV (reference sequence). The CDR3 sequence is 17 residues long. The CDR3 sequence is CASSIRLAGGSTDTQYF. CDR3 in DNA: TGTGCCAGCAGTATCCGACTAGCGGGGGGGAGCACAGATACGCAGTATTTT.